This T cell receptor (beta chain) was identified during a study of tumor-infiltrating lymphocytes in localized non-small cell lung cancer. Study-level background: From each patient, both tumor and uninvolved lung, non-adjacent to tumor, were sampled. Study outcomes and limitations: Only some patients had TCR sequencing, depending on available tissue.

Sequencing was performed with immunoSEQ multiplex PCR; in TCRdb, only in-frame clones are kept and a portion is missing. The table records 5,500 to 8,500 clones, about 80% of them present only once. Germline CDR1 reads SGHDN; CDR2 reads FVKESK. The ends were cut back, 0 bases at V and 0 bases at J, with 15 bases in the middle. The CDR3 is 19 amino acids. In regard to this clone: As yet, its antigen is unknown.

This clonotype was sampled from a human donor with non-small cell lung cancer. What was sequenced was uninvolved lung tissue not adjacent to the tumor. This chain links TRBV14 with TRBJ1-6, with D maybe TRBD1 (5 bases). The CDR3 DNA reads TGTGCCAGCAGCCAAGATTGGCAGGGCCAGAGCTCCTATAATTCACCCCTCCACTTT. It specifies CASSQDWQGQSSYNSPLHF.